This is a list of T cell receptor beta chains from one sample in a study of shared clonotypes between healthy human individuals. The method was immunoSEQ multiplex PCR; TCRdb's version includes in-frame clones alone and lacks a portion of them. The table records roughly 1 million clones, 75% to 80% of them present only once. Source material: memory CD4+ T cells from PBMCs. Receptors were obtained from a man between 18 and 29 years old in good health. Some clones in this sample may be carry-over from other donors' samples. Each CDR3 is given with its conserved first and last residue.

v_gene	j_gene	CDR3aa
TRBV30	TRBJ1-2	CAWSSGVGGYTF
TRBV15	TRBJ1-4	CATSARQEEKLFF
TRBV5-4	TRBJ2-7	CASSTRQGSYEQYF
TRBV29-1	TRBJ1-4	CSGGETNEKLFF
TRBV9	TRBJ1-1	CASSGTLNTEAFF
TRBV5-1	TRBJ2-5	CASSSQETQYF
TRBV9	TRBJ2-3	CASSVEGTLTQYF
TRBV19	TRBJ2-6	CASSKGTGTMGANVLTF
TRBV6-6	TRBJ1-3	CASTRGGTIYF
TRBV6-5	TRBJ2-7	CASSYQWTGRYYEQYF
TRBV27	TRBJ1-2	CASSSGQRRGRYTF
TRBV9	TRBJ1-4	CASSVEAGRGRGTNEKLFF
TRBV7-3	TRBJ2-3	CASSPTDRDTQYF
TRBV6-5	TRBJ2-7	CASSYEGYEQYF
TRBV30	TRBJ2-2	CAWDSGTGNTGELFF
TRBV21-1	TRBJ2-7	CASSKGRGLYYEQYF
TRBV2	TRBJ1-1	CASRGQGVTEAFF
TRBV5-4	TRBJ2-3	CASSSDGPDTQYF
TRBV10-3	TRBJ2-3	CALRDHSTDTQYF
TRBV18	TRBJ2-2	CASSPGLAWGELFF
TRBV28	TRBJ2-4	CASSVQGSLAKNIQYF
TRBV28	TRBJ1-2	CASSSPGQHYGYTF
TRBV30	TRBJ1-3	CAWSRDKPDLGNTIYF
TRBV7-2	TRBJ1-5	CASSLGSVGQPQHF
TRBV28	TRBJ1-2	CASSSLGTGSGYTF
TRBV7-9	TRBJ2-7	CASSAGDYEQYF
TRBV9	TRBJ2-2	CASSVAGWGSGELFF
TRBV29-1	TRBJ2-7	CSVLPDRGYEQYF
TRBV13	TRBJ2-2	CASSLRIVAGELFF
TRBV15	TRBJ2-2	CATSRVFQGHPNTGELFF
TRBV4-3	TRBJ2-3	CASSQEAIRTDTQYF
TRBV27	TRBJ2-5	CASRARQGARETQYF
TRBV20-1	TRBJ2-5	CSALARETQYF
TRBV28	TRBJ2-7	CAGGEWSYEQYF
TRBV7-9	TRBJ2-1	CASSRNNEQFF
TRBV2	TRBJ1-2	CASAPGYRGNGYTF
TRBV7-9	TRBJ2-1	CASSLGLAGGPAYEQFF
TRBV5-8	TRBJ1-5	CASSWAPGNQPQHF
TRBV6-6	TRBJ1-5	CASSSGYSNQPQHF
TRBV5-1	TRBJ2-7	CASSSRQASYEQYF
TRBV5-1	TRBJ2-5	CASSLAGQDVETQYF
TRBV18	TRBJ1-2	CASSPSGNYGYTF
TRBV6-5	TRBJ1-1	CASSYSWRDTEAFF
TRBV11-2	TRBJ2-7	CASSRTSGSGEQYF
TRBV5-1	TRBJ1-4	CASSLVSGGGEKLFF
TRBV7-9	TRBJ1-2	CASSLAGQGLVFTF
TRBV7-3	TRBJ2-1	CASSSEGDEQFF
TRBV7-9	TRBJ2-7	CASSLAGDTYEQYF